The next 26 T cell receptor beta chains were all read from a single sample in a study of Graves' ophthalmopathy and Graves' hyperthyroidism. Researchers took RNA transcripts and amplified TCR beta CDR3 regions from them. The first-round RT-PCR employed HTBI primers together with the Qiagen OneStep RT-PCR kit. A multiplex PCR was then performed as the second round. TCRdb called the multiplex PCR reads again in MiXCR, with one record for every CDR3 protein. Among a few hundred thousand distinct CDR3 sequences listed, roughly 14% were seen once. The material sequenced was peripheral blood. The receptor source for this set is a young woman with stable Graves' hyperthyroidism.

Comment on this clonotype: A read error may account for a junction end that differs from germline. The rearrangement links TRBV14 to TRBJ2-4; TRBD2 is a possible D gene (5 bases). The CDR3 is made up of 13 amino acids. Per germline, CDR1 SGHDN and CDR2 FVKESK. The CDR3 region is CASSHQAGGIKYF. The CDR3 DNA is TGTGCCAGCAGCCATCAGGCTGGAGGCATTAAGTACTTC.

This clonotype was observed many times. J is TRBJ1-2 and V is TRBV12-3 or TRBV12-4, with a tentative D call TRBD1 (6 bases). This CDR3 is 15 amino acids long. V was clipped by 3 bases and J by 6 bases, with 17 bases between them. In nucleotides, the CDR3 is TGTGCCAGCAGTTTGTACAGGGTGGGTCGGAATGGCTACACCTTC. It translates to CASSLYRVGRNGYTF.

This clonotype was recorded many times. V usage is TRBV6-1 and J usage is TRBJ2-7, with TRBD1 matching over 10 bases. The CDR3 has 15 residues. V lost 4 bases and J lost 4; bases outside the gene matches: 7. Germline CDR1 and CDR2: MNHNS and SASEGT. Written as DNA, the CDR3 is TGTGCCAGCAGTGCCGGGACAGGGGTGCGGTACGAGCAGTACTTC. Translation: CASSAGTGVRYEQYF.

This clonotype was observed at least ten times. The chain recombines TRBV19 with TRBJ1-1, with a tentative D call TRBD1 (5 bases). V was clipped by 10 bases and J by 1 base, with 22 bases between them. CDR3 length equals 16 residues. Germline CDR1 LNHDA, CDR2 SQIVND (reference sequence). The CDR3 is CATSLGLEGRNTEAFF. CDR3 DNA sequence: TGTGCCACCTCACTCGGGTTGGAGGGACGGAACACTGAAGCTTTCTTT.

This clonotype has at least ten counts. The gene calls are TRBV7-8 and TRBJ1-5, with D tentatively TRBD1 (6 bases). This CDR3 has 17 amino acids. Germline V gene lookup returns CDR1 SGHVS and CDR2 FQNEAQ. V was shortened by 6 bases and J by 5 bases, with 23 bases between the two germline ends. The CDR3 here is CASSSWTVGPLHQPQHF. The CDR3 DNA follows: TGTGCCAGCAGTTCCTGGACAGTCGGCCCACTCCATCAGCCCCAGCATTTT.

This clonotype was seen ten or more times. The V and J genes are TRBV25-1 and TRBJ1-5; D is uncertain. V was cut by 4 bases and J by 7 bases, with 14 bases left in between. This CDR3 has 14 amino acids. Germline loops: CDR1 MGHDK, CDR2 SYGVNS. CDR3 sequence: CASSGQARGQPQHF. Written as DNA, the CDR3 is TGTGCCAGCAGTGGGCAGGCTCGGGGACAGCCCCAGCATTTT.

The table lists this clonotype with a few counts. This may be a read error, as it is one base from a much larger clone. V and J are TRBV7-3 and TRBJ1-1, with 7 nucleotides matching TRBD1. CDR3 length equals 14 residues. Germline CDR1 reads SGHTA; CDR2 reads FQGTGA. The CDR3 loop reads CASSPTGPNTEACF. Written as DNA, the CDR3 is TGTGCCAGCAGCCCGACAGGGCCGAACACTGAAGCTTGCTTT.

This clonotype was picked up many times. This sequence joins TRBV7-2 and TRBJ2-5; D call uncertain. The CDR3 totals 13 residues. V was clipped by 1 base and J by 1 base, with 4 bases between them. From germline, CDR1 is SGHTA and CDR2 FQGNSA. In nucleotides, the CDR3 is TGTGCCAGCAGCTTAGTTGTCCAAGAGACCCAGTACTTC. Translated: CASSLVVQETQYF.

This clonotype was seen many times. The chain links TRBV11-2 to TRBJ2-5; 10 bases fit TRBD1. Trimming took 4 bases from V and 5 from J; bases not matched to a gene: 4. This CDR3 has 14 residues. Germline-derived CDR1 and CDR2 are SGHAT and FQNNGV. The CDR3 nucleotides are TGTGCCAGCAGCTCGGGACAGGGGTGGGAGACCCAGTACTTC. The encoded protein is CASSSGQGWETQYF. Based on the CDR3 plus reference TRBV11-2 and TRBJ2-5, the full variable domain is EAGVAQSPRYKIIEKRQSVAFWCNPISGHATLYWYQQILGQGPKLLIQFQNNGVVDDSQLPKDRFSAERLKGVDSTLKIQPAKLEDSAVYLCASSSGQGWETQYFGPGTRLLVL.

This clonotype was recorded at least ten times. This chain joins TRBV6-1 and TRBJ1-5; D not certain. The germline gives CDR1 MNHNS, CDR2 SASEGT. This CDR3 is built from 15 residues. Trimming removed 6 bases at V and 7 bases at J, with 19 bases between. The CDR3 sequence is CASSPDHHGGQPQHF. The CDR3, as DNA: TGTGCCAGCAGCCCGGACCACCACGGCGGGCAGCCCCAGCATTTT.

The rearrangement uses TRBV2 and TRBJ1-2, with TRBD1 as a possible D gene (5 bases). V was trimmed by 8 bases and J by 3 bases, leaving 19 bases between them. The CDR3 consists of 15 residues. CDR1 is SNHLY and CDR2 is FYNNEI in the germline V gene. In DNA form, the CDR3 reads TGTGCCAGCGGCTTTCTCTTCGACAGTTACTATGGCTACACCTTC. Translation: CASGFLFDSYYGYTF.

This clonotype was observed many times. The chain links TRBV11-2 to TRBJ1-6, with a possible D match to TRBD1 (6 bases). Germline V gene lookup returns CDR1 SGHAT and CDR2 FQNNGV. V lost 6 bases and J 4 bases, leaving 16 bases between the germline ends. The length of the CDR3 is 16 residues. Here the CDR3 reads CASRGGQLLYNSPLHF. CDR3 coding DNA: TGTGCCAGCAGGGGCGGACAGTTATTATATAATTCACCCCTCCACTTT.

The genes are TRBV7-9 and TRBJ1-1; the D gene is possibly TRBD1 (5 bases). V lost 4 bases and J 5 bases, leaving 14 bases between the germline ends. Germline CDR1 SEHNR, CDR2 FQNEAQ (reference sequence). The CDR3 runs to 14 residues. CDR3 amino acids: CASSYDGGNTEAFF. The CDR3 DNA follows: TGTGCCAGCAGCTATGATGGGGGGAATACTGAAGCTTTCTTT.

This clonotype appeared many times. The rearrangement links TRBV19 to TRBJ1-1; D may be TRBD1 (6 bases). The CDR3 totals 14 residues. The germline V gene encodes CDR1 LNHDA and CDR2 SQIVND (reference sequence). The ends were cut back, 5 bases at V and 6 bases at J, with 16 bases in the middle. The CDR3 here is CASSYLQGVAEAFF. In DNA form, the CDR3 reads TGTGCCAGTAGTTACTTACAGGGAGTCGCTGAAGCTTTCTTT. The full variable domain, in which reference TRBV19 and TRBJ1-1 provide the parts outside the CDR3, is DGGITQSPKYLFRKEGQNVTLSCEQNLNHDAMYWYRQDPGQGLRLIYYSQIVNDFQKGDIAEGYSVSREKKESFPLTVTSAQKNPTAFYLCASSYLQGVAEAFFGQGTRLTVV.

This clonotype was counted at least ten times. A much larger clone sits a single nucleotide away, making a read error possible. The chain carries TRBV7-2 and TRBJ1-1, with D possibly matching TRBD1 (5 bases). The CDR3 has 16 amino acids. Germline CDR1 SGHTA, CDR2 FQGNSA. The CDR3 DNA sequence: TGTGCCAGCAGCTCAGCCGGGACCGTCGGGGCCACTGAAGCTTCCTTT. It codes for CASSSAGTVGATEASF.

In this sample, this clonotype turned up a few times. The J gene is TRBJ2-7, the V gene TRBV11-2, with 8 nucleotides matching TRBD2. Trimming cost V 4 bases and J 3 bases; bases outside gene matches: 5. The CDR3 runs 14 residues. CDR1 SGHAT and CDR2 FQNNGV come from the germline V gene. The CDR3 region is CASSSEAGGYEQYF. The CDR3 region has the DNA TGTGCCAGCAGCTCGGAGGCGGGGGGCTACGAGCAGTACTTC. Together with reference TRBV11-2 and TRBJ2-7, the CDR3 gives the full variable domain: EAGVAQSPRYKIIEKRQSVAFWCNPISGHATLYWYQQILGQGPKLLIQFQNNGVVDDSQLPKDRFSAERLKGVDSTLKIQPAKLEDSAVYLCASSSEAGGYEQYFGPGTRLTVT.

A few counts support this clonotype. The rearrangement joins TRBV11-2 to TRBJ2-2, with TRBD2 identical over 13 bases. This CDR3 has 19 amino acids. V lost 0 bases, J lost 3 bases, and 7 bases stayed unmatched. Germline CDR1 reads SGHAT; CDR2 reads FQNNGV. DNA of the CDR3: TGTGCCAGCAGCTTAGAGGACCGACTAGCGGGGGGCCACACCGGGGAGCTGTTTTTT. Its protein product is CASSLEDRLAGGHTGELFF.

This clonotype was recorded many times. This CDR3 is CASSRDSNSPLHF. CDR3 sequence (DNA): TGTGCCAGCAGCCGGGACAGCAATTCACCCCTCCACTTT. The chain couples TRBV12-3 or TRBV12-4 to TRBJ1-6; 7 nucleotides match TRBD1. The trim removed 6 bases at V and 7 bases at J, leaving 3 bases unmatched. This CDR3 is 13 amino acids long.

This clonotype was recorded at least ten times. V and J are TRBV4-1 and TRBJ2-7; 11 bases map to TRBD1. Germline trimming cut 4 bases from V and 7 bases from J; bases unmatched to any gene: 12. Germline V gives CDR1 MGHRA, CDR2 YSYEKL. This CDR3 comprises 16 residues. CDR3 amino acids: CASSRTPGQGGYEQYF. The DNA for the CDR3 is TGCGCCAGCAGCCGTACCCCGGGACAGGGGGGATATGAGCAGTACTTC.

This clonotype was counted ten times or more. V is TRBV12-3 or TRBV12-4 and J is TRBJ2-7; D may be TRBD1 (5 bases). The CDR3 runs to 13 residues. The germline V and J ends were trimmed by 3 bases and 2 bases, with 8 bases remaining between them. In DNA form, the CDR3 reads TGTGCCAGCAGTTTCAGGGTTACCTACGAGCAGTACTTC. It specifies CASSFRVTYEQYF.

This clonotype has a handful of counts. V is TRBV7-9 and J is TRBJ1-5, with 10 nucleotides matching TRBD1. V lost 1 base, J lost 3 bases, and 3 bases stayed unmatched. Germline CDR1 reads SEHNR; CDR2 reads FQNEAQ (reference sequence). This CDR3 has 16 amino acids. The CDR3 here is CASSLGTGGDNQPQHF. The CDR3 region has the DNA TGTGCCAGCAGCTTAGGGACAGGGGGGGACAATCAGCCCCAGCATTTT.

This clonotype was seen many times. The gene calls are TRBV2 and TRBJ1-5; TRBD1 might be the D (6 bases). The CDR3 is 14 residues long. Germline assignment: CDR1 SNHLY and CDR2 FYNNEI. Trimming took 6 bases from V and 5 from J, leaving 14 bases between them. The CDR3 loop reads CASSRDRTYQPQHF. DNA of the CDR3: TGTGCCAGCAGCCGTGACAGGACCTATCAGCCCCAGCATTTT.

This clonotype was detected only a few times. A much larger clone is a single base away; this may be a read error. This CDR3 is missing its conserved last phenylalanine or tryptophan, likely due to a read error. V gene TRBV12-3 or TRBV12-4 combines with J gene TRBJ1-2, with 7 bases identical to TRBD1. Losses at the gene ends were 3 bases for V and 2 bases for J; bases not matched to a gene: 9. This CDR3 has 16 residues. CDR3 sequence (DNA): TGTGCCAGCAGTTTCCCTAGGGGGCGAAGAAACTATGGCTACACCGTC. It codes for CASSFPRGRRNYGYTV.

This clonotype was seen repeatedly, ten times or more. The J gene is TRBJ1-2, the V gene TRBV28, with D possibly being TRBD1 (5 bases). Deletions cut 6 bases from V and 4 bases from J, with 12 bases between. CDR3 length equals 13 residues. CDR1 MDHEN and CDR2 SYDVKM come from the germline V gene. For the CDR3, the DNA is TGTGCCAGCAGCCTAGACGGGACCTATGGCTACACCTTC. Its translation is CASSLDGTYGYTF.

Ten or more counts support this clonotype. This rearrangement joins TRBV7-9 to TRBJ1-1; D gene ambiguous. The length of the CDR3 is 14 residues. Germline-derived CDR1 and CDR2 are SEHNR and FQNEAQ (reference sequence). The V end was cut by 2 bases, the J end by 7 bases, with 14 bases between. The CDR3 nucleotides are TGTGCCAGCAGCTTAATCGGGGATCGGAATGAAGCTTTCTTT. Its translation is CASSLIGDRNEAFF.

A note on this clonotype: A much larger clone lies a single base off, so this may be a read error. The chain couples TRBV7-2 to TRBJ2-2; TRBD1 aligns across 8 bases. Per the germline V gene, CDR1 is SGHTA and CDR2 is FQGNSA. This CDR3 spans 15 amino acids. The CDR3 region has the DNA TGTGCCAGCAGCGCGGACAGGGCCGGCACCTGGGAGCTGTTTTTT. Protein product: CASSADRAGTWELFF.